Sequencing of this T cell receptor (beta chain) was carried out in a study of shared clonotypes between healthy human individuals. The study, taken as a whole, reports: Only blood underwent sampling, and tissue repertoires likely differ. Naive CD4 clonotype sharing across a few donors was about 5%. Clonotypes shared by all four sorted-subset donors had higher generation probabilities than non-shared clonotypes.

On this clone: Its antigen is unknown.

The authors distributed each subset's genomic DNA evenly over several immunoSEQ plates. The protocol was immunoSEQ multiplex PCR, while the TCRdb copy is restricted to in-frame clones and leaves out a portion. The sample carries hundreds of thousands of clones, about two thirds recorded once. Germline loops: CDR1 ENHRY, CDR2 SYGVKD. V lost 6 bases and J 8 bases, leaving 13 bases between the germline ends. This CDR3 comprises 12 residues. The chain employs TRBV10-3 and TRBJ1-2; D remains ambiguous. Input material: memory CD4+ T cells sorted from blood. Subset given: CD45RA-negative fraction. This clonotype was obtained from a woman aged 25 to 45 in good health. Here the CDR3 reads CAISQEGSGYTF. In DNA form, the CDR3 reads TGTGCCATCAGCCAGGAGGGATCCGGCTACACCTTC.